This record concerns one T cell receptor (beta chain) sequence. Its specificity is unknown. TCRdb re-analysed the 5' RACE reads in MiXCR, keeping a single row per CDR3 protein. Of about 6,400 distinct CDR3 sequences listed, about 60% are singletons. Study-wide points: Greatest tumor Treg TCR overlap was with tumor naive CD4+ cells.

The junction had 3 bases not matched to a gene; V was cut back by 7 bases and J by 0 bases. The CDR3 covers 15 residues. CD4+CD45RO+CD25- cells were isolated as memory CD4+ T cells. This receptor was identified in a female donor with breast cancer. J is TRBJ2-3 and V is TRBV12-3 or TRBV12-4; 11 bases match TRBD2. The sequenced material came from tumor-infiltrating memory CD4+ T cells sorted from the breast tumor. Stated subset: memory CD4+ T cells, CD4+CD45RO+CD25-. CDR3 region: CASTLAGGSTDTQYF. The CDR3 nucleotides read TGTGCCAGCACGCTAGCGGGAGGTAGCACAGATACGCAGTATTTT.